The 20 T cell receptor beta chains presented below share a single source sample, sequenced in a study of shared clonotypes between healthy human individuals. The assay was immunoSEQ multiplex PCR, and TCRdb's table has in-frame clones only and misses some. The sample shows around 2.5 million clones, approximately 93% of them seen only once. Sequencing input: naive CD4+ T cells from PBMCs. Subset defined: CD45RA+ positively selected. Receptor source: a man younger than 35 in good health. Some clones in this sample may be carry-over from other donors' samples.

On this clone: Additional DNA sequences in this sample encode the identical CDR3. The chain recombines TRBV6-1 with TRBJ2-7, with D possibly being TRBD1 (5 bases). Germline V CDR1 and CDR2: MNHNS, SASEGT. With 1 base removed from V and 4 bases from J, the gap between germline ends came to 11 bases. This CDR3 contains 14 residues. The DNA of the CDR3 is TGTGCCAGCAGTGAAGTAGGGCAGGGATACGAGCAGTACTTC. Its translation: CASSEVGQGYEQYF.

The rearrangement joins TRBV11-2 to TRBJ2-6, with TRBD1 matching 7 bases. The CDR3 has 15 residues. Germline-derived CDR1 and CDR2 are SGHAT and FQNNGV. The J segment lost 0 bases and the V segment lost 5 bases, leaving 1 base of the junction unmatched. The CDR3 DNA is TGTGCCAGCAGCCAGGGGGTCTCTGGGGCCAACGTCCTGACTTTC. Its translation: CASSQGVSGANVLTF.

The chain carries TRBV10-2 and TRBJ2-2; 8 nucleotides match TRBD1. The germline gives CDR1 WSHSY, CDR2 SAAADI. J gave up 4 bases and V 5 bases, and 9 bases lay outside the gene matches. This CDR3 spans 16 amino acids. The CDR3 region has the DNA TGCGCCAGCAGTCCCTTTAGGGACAGGACCACCGGGGAGCTGTTTTTT. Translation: CASSPFRDRTTGELFF.

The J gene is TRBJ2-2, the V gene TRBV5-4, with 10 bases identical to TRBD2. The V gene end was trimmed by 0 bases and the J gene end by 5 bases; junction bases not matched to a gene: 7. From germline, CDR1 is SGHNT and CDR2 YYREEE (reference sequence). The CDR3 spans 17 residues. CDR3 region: CASSLGLAGRGTGELFF. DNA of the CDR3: TGTGCCAGCAGCTTGGGACTAGCGGGCCGCGGTACCGGGGAGCTGTTTTTT. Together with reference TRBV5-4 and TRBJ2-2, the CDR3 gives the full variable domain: ETGVTQSPTHLIKTRGQQVTLRCSSQSGHNTVSWYQQALGQGPQFIFQYYREEENGRGNFPPRFSGLQFPNYSSELNVNALELDDSALYLCASSLGLAGRGTGELFFGEGSRLTVL.

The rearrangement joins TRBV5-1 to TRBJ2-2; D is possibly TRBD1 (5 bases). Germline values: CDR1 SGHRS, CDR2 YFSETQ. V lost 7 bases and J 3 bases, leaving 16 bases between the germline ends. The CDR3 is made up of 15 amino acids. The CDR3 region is CASCLGQGDTGELFF. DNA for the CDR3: TGCGCCAGCTGTCTAGGGCAAGGGGACACCGGGGAGCTGTTTTTT.

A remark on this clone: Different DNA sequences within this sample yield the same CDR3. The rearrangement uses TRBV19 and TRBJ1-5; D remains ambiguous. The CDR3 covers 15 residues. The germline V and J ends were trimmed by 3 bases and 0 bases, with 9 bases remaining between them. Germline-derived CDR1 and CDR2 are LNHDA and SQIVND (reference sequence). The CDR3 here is CASSIPGYSNQPQHF. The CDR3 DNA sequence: TGTGCCAGTAGTATCCCAGGCTATAGCAATCAGCCCCAGCATTTT.

Here the CDR3 reads CASSLFPQGIYNEQFF. The CDR3 nucleotides are TGCGCCAGCAGCTTGTTCCCGCAGGGTATCTACAATGAGCAGTTCTTC. The chain links TRBV5-1 to TRBJ2-1; tentatively, D is TRBD1 (5 bases). The CDR3 length is 16 residues. V gave up 1 base and J gave up 3 bases, with 14 bases separating them. Germline V lookup: CDR1 SGHRS, CDR2 YFSETQ.

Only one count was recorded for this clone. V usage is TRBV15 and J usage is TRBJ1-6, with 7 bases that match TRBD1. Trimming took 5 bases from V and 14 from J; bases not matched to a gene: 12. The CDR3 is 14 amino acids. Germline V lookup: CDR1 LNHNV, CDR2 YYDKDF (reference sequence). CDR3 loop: CATSVDRARRTLHF. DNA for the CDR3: TGTGCCACCAGCGTTGACAGGGCGCGAAGAACCCTCCACTTT.

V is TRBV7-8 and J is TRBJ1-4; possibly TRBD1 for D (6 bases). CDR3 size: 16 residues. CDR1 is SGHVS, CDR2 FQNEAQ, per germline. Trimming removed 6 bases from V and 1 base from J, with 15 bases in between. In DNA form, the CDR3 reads TGTGCCAGCAGACCTACAGGGTTTCGAACTAATGAAAAACTGTTTTTT. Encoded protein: CASRPTGFRTNEKLFF.

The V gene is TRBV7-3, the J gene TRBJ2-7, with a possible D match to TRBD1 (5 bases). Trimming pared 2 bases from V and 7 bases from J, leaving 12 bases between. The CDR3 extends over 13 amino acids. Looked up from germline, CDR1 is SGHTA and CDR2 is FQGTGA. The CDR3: CASSLLEGDEQYF. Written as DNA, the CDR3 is TGTGCCAGCAGCTTATTGGAAGGGGATGAGCAGTACTTC.

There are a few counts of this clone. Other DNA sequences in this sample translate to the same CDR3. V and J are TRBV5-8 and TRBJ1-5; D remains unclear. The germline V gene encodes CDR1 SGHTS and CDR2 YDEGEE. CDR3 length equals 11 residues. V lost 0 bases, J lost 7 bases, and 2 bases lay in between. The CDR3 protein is CASSLGQPQHF. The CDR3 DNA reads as TGTGCCAGCAGCTTGGGGCAGCCCCAGCATTTT.

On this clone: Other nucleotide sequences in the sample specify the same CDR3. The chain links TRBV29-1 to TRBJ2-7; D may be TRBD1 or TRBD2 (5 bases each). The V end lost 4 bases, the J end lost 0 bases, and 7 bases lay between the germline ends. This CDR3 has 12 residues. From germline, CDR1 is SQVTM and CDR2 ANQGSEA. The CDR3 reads CSVAGTSYEQYF. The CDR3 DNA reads TGCAGCGTTGCTGGGACCTCCTACGAGCAGTACTTC.

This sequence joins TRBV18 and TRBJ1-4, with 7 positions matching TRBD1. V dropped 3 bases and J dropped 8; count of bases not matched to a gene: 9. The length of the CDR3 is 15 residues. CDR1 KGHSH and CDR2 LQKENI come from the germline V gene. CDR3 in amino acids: CASSPATGLVEKLFF. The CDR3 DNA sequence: TGTGCCAGCTCACCGGCGACAGGGCTGGTAGAAAAACTGTTTTTT.

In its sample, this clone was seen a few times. CDR3 amino acids: CASSQAGVGYGYTF. The CDR3 nucleotides are TGTGCCAGCAGCCAAGCAGGGGTCGGCTATGGCTACACCTTC. The J gene is TRBJ1-2, the V gene TRBV14; D perhaps matches TRBD1 (6 bases). V shed 1 base and J shed 4 bases, with 10 bases lying between them. The CDR3 consists of 14 residues. The germline gives CDR1 SGHDN, CDR2 FVKESK.

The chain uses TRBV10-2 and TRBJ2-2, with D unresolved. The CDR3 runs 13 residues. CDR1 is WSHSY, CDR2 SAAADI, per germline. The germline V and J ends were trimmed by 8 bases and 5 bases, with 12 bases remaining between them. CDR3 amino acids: CASRYYATGELFF. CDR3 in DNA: TGCGCCAGCCGGTACTATGCAACCGGGGAGCTGTTTTTT.

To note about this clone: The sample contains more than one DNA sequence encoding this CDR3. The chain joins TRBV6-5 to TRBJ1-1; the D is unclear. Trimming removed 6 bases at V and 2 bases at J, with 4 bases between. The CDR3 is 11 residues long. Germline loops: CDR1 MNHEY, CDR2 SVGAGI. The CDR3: CASSRNTEAFF. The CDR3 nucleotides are TGTGCCAGCAGCCGTAACACTGAAGCTTTCTTT.

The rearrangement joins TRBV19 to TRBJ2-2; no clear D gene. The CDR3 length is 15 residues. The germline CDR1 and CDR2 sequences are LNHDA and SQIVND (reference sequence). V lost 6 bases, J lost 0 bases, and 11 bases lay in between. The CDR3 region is CASRGQPANTGELFF. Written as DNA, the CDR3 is TGTGCCAGTAGGGGCCAGCCCGCGAACACCGGGGAGCTGTTTTTT.

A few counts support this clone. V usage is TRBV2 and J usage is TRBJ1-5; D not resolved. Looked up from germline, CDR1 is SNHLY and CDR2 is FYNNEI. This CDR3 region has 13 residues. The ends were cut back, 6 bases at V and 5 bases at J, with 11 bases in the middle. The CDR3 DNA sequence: TGTGCCAGCAGCCAGAGAGAGTATCAGCCCCAGCATTTT. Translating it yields CASSQREYQPQHF.

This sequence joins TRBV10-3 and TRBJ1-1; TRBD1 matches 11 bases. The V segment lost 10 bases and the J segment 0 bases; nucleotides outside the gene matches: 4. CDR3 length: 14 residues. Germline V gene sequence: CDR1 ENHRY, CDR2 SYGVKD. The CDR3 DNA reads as TGTGCCACCAGGACAGGGGGCTTGAACACTGAAGCTTTCTTT. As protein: CATRTGGLNTEAFF.

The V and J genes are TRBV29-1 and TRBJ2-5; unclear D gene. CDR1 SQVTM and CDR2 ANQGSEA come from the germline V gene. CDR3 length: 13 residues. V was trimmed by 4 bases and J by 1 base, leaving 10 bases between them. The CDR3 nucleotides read TGCAGCGTTGTTAGGTTATTCCAAGAGACCCAGTACTTC. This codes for CSVVRLFQETQYF.